This T cell receptor beta chain derives from a study of blood T cells in healthy people across ages. This clonotype was observed a handful of times. At one of its ends the junction is not consistent with the germline gene, which may arise from a read error. CDR1 is SSHAT and CDR2 is FNYEAQ in the germline V gene (reference sequence). The CDR3 loop spans 15 amino acids. A second PCR of roughly 7 to 11 cycles used a sample-barcoded 5' primer and a J-beta primer mix. TCRdb independently ran MiXCR on the 5' RACE reads; one entry per CDR3 protein. The table has about a million distinct CDR3 sequences, 35% to 40% seen once.

The source of this sequence is a man younger than 30 in good health. The sequenced sample consisted of blood. The chain combines TRBV7-7 with TRBJ1-2; tentatively, D is TRBD1 (5 bases). CDR3 residues: CASSFSRGTLYGYTF. CDR3 DNA sequence: TGTGCTAGCAGCTTCAGTAGGGGAACCCTCTATGGCTACACCTTC.